This record concerns one T cell receptor beta chain sequence. Its antigen is currently not known. No base quality values were provided; no much bigger clone lies one nucleotide off. The sample's time point label, decoded: baseline before first vaccination. Vaccinee samples were obtained from the UK trials COV001 and COV002, which included a single-blind randomized controlled phase 2/3 trial of AZD1222 (ChAdOx1 nCoV-19) in healthy adults. For TCRbeta chain sequencing, PBMC samples were collected from trial participants at day 0 and at day 28 after the second dose. The sample is drawn from a study of T cell responses to AZD1222 COVID-19 vaccine (TCRdb year 2021). Study-wide context: AZD1222 recipients given second doses at about 4 weeks or at about 12 weeks were pooled, since spike-specific TCR depth and breadth were not found to differ between the two schedules. A total of 233 trial participants underwent TCR sequencing, of whom about 210 received two doses of AZD1222 and about 25 received two doses of the MenACWY control vaccine. Trial participants were enrolled into age subgroups of 18-55, 56-69 and 70-plus years, which contained roughly 150, 30 and 60 TCR-sequenced participants, respectively. What the work shows at the level of the full study, not this receptor alone: The 56-69-year group was small, and its depth increase did not reach significance, likely because of low power. Because no day 14 peak-response samples were available, the repertoires could be characterized only after the peak T cell response. The whole spike protein was spanned by vaccine-associated CD4 TCRs, and dominant responses were seen in regions 160-218 and 743-854. Epitopes outside the regions mutated in the B.1.351 and B.1.1.7 variants were reportedly recognized by nearly half of the unique spike-specific TCRs. Only five to seven AZD1222 recipients were SARS-CoV-2 seropositive at baseline, limiting conclusions about previously exposed vaccinees. Spike-specific TCR breadth and depth rose significantly after two AZD1222 doses compared with day 0 and with MenACWY recipients. Participants were mostly white British, with more females than males. The authors suggested clonal diversity may have been underestimated.

The CDR3 regions of human TCRbeta chains were analyzed by immunosequencing. In the paper's pipeline: TCRs in the repertoires were matched against a reference library of SARS-CoV-2-specific TCRs that had been generated with the MIRA antigen-specificity platform. Breadth was defined as the fraction of unique TCRs that were SARS-CoV-2-associated. Depth was defined as the fraction of total T cells that were SARS-CoV-2-associated. Using the MIRA data, each spike-specific TCR was mapped to the spike region that the TCR reacts to and placed in a CD4 or CD8 class. Log10-transformed breadth and depth values were compared by one-way ANOVA with Sidak's multiple comparisons tests. What TCRdb holds here is the immuneACCESS table cut down to in-frame rearrangements. Part of the clones is not present; checked against another copy, under half of the missing clones reflect an unresolved V gene, and the others are unexplained. Clone size and V and J calls were adopted from that table, with D and trimming inferred from the DNA. The sample has under 100,000 clones on record, approximately 83% of them singletons. In total, the top ten clones hold more than 6% of the sample.

The CDR3 holds 17 amino acids from the cysteine to the phenylalanine. CDR3 DNA is the only sequence kept; it has 51 bases, read in frame from the first base. According to the germline V gene, CDR1 reads LGHNA and CDR2 reads YSLEER. V was cut back by 2 bases and J by 1 base, leaving a gap of 12 bases between them. The sequence is built from TRBV4-3 and TRBJ1-6; the D gene is perhaps TRBD1, on 5 matching bases. The origin of this receptor is an adult in good health. The specimen comprised peripheral blood, sampled on day 0 of AZD1222 vaccination. The CDR3 here reads CASSQLGGGSYNSPLHF. The DNA is as follows: TGCGCCAGCAGCCAACTCGGCGGGGGGTCCTATAATTCACCCCTCCACTTT.